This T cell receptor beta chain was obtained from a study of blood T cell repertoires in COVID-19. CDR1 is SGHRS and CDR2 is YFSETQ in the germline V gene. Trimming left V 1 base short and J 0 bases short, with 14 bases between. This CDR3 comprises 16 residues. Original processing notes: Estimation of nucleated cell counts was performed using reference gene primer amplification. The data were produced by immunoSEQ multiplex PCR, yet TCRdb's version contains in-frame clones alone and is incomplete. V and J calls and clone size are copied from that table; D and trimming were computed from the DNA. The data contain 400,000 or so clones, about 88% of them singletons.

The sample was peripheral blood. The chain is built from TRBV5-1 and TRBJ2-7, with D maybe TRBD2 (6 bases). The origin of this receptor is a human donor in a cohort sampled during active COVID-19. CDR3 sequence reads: CASSLNAGSGSYEQYF. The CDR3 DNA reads TGCGCCAGCAGCTTGAACGCGGGGTCAGGCTCCTACGAGCAGTACTTC.